The rows below give T cell receptor beta chains drawn from one sample of a study of blood T cell repertoires in COVID-19. Clones were sequenced by immunoSEQ multiplex PCR, and TCRdb holds only the in-frame ones, with some missing. The sample holds fewer than 200,000 clones, roughly 84% seen once. The sample taken for sequencing was PBMCs or T cells enriched from blood (not recorded which). The receptors here all came from a human donor with acute COVID-19. The donor label of this sample is uncertain. Each CDR3 is given with its conserved first and last residue. D genes are given only for firm matches. Some rows have no size entry. The others give once, few or many, or a class for an expanded clone.

j_call d_call clone_size v_call cdr3_aa cdr3_nt
TRBJ2-3 TRBD2 - TRBV5-5 CASSSQLAASTDTQYF TGTGCCAGCAGCTCGCAACTAGCGGCTAGCACAGATACGCAGTATTTT
TRBJ1-1 TRBD1 - TRBV5-4 CASSWGQSNTEAFF TGTGCCAGCAGCTGGGGACAGTCGAACACTGAAGCTTTCTTT
TRBJ1-1 - - TRBV5-4 CASSPPGVEAFF TGTGCCAGCAGCCCCCCCGGGGTTGAAGCTTTCTTT
TRBJ2-5 - - TRBV5-1 CASSPDRTQETQYF TGCGCCAGCAGTCCGGACAGAACACAAGAGACCCAGTACTTC
TRBJ2-5 TRBD1 - TRBV5-6 CASSLIMGTGETQYF TGTGCCAGCAGCTTGATTATGGGGACAGGGGAGACCCAGTACTTC
TRBJ2-1 - - TRBV29-1 CSVAWGTRSYNEQFF TGCAGCGTGGCGTGGGGGACACGCTCCTACAATGAGCAGTTCTTC
TRBJ2-7 - - TRBV7-9 CASSFIGTGSYEQYF TGTGCCAGCAGCTTTATAGGAACAGGGTCTTACGAGCAGTACTTC
TRBJ2-7 - - TRBV20-1 CSAWTVDEQYF TGCAGTGCGTGGACTGTCGACGAGCAGTACTTC
TRBJ2-3 - - TRBV4-1 CASSQDRIGDTQYF TGCGCCAGCAGCCAAGATAGAATTGGAGATACGCAGTATTTT
TRBJ1-2 TRBD1 - TRBV5-1 CASSLVAGQGFYGYTF TGCGCCAGCAGCTTGGTCGCGGGACAGGGGTTCTATGGCTACACCTTC
TRBJ1-3 - once TRBV2 CASSERRVGGNTIYF TGTGCCAGCAGTGAACGACGGGTCGGCGGAAACACCATATATTTT
TRBJ2-2 TRBD2 - TRBV13 CASSLLAGGKNTGELFF TGTGCCAGCAGCCTCCTCGCGGGGGGCAAGAACACCGGGGAGCTGTTTTTT
TRBJ2-1 TRBD2 - TRBV9 CASSVKAGSYNEQFF TGTGCCAGCAGCGTTAAAGCGGGGTCCTACAATGAGCAGTTCTTC
TRBJ2-3 TRBD2 - TRBV7-9 CASSLLAGRSTDTQYF TGTGCCAGCAGCCTACTAGCGGGGAGATCCACAGATACGCAGTATTTT
TRBJ2-2 TRBD1 - TRBV7-3 CASSLSTGDTGELFF TGTGCCAGCAGCTTAAGTACAGGGGACACCGGGGAGCTGTTTTTT